Shown below are 5 T cell receptor beta chains from a single sample sequenced in a study of blood T cell repertoires in COVID-19 (dated by TCRdb to 2019 to 2021). To prepare the library, the immunoSEQ multiplex PCR assay was applied. TCRdb re-hosts the immuneACCESS table, in-frame sequences only. Its copies lack some clones; in the studies checked, an unresolved V gene accounts for under half of them, and the cause for the rest is not known. This sample is represented by tens of thousands of clones; more than 80% of them were singletons. The ten largest clonotypes hold 0.3% to 0.4% of the sample. The specimen was peripheral blood. These receptor sequences come from a man between 45 and 60 years old with COVID-19, enrolled during active disease.

The V call is TRBV27, the J call TRBJ2-2; possibly TRBD2 for D (5 bases). V gave up 5 bases and J gave up 1 base, with 8 bases separating them. The V gene's germline CDR1 is MNHEY and CDR2 SMNVEV (reference sequence). This CDR3 has 14 amino acids. The CDR3 reads CASSLGLNTGELFF. CDR3 nucleotide sequence: TGTGCCAGCAGTCTTGGACTGAACACCGGGGAGCTGTTTTTT.

The CDR3 sequence is CASRPFGSGTEAFF. The CDR3 DNA sequence: TGTGCCAGCCGCCCGTTCGGGAGTGGGACTGAAGCTTTCTTT. This sequence joins TRBV6-5 and TRBJ1-1; D is ambiguous. Trimming shortened V by 8 bases and J by 5 bases, and 18 bases separated the two germline ends. The germline CDR1 and CDR2 sequences are MNHEY and SVGAGI. This CDR3 is built from 14 residues.

The chain recombines TRBV9 with TRBJ1-2; 7 bases match TRBD1. Germline loops: CDR1 SGDLS, CDR2 YYNGEE. After removal of 3 bases from V and 0 bases from J, the junction contained 2 bases not matched to a gene. This CDR3 region has 14 residues. CDR3 bases: TGTGCCAGCAGCGAGGGGACAGCTAACTATGGCTACACCTTC. As protein: CASSEGTANYGYTF.

The chain is built from TRBV12-5 and TRBJ1-2; possible D gene TRBD1, 6 bases. Germline V CDR1 and CDR2: LGHNT, FRNRAP. V lost 3 bases and J 0 bases, leaving 14 bases between the germline ends. This CDR3 comprises 16 residues. The CDR3 here is CASGFPRGTTNYGYTF. The DNA for the CDR3 is TGTGCTAGTGGTTTCCCCAGGGGAACCACTAACTATGGCTACACCTTC.

This chain uses TRBV6-6 with TRBJ2-7; 13 bases align to TRBD2. The CDR3 runs 16 residues. Germline V gene data show CDR1 as MNHNY and CDR2 as SVGAGI (reference sequence). V dropped 2 bases and J dropped 5; count of bases not matched to a gene: 6. The CDR3 sequence is CASSYPGTSGTHEQYF. CDR3 in DNA: TGTGCCAGCAGTTACCCCGGGACTAGCGGGACCCACGAGCAGTACTTC.